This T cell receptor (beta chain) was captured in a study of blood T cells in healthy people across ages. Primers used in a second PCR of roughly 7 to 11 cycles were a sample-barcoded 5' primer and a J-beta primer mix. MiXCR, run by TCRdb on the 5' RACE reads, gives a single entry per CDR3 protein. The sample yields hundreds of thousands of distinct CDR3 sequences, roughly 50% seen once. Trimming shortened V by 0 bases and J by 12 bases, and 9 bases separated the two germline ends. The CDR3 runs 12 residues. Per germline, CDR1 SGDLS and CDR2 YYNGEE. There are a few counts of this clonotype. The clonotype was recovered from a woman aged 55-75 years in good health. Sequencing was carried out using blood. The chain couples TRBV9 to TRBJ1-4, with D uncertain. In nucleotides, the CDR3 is TGTGCCAGCAGCGTAGAGGGTGGGGAACTGTTTTTT. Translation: CASSVEGGELFF.